The next 14 T cell receptor beta chains were all read from a single sample in a study of blood T cell repertoires in COVID-19. The method was immunoSEQ multiplex PCR; TCRdb's version includes in-frame clones alone and lacks a portion of them. The sample yields some 160,000 clones, 70% to 90% seen once. The sequenced material came from peripheral blood. The receptor set was obtained from a man in his fifties who had recovered from COVID-19.

The V gene is TRBV5-4, the J gene TRBJ2-7; TRBD2 is a possible D gene (6 bases). Trimming cost V 0 bases and J 4 bases, with 11 bases left between them. Germline CDR1 is SGHNT and CDR2 is YYREEE (reference sequence). This CDR3 region has 14 residues. The CDR3 DNA sequence: TGTGCCAGCAGCTTGGACGGGAGTGGATACGAGCAGTACTTC. The encoded protein is CASSLDGSGYEQYF.

The rearrangement links TRBV2 to TRBJ2-5, with TRBD2 identical over 11 bases. The CDR3 is 18 amino acids. Germline CDR1 is SNHLY and CDR2 is FYNNEI. Germline trimming cut 4 bases from V and 0 bases from J; bases unmatched to any gene: 10. The CDR3 DNA reads as TGTGCCAGCAGTGCATCGCTAGCGGGGGGCCTTTACCAAGAGACCCAGTACTTC. Protein sequence: CASSASLAGGLYQETQYF. Complete variable domain (other parts from reference TRBV2 and TRBJ2-5): EPEVTQTPSHQVTQMGQEVILRCVPISNHLYFYWYRQILGQKVEFLVSFYNNEISEKSEIFDDQFSVERPDGSNFTLKIRSTKLEDSAMYFCASSASLAGGLYQETQYFGPGTRLLVL.

The gene calls are TRBV9 and TRBJ2-5; possible D gene TRBD2, 6 bases. Germline V gives CDR1 SGDLS, CDR2 YYNGEE. The CDR3 runs to 16 residues. V shed 1 base and J shed 5 bases, with 18 bases lying between them. The CDR3 DNA reads as TGTGCCAGCAGCGTAAGAACTCCAGGAGGGAAGGAGACCCAGTACTTC. Protein product: CASSVRTPGGKETQYF.

In DNA, the CDR3 is TGTGCCAGCAGCTTATACCGCCGAATTAACGGGAGGTCCTACAATGAGCAGTTCTTC. Translation: CASSLYRRINGRSYNEQFF. The chain links TRBV13 to TRBJ2-1; TRBD2 agrees at 7 bases. The germline V gene has CDR1 PRHDT and CDR2 FYEKMQ (reference sequence). Trimming cost V 2 bases and J 1 base; bases outside gene matches: 14. The CDR3 is 19 amino acids. The whole variable domain, filled in from reference TRBV13 and TRBJ2-1, reads AAGVIQSPRHLIKEKRETATLKCYPIPRHDTVYWYQQGPGQDPQFLISFYEKMQSDKGSIPDRFSAQQFSDYHSELNMSSLELGDSALYFCASSLYRRINGRSYNEQFFGPGTRLTVL.

V and J are TRBV7-2 and TRBJ1-1; 7 nucleotides align to TRBD1. The CDR3 has 13 amino acids. Germline lookup yields CDR1 SGHTA and CDR2 FQGNSA. Trimming at V came to 6 bases and at J to 3 bases, leaving 4 bases not matched to a gene. This CDR3 is CASRTTGDTEAFF. The DNA for the CDR3 is TGTGCCAGCAGGACTACAGGGGACACTGAAGCTTTCTTT.

V usage is TRBV7-3 and J usage is TRBJ2-5; 10 bases map to TRBD1. The germline gives CDR1 SGHTA, CDR2 FQGTGA. V lost 0 bases and J lost 5; bases outside the gene matches: 3. The CDR3 runs to 15 residues. The CDR3 reads CASSLTGQGRETQYF. Here the CDR3 DNA reads TGTGCCAGCAGCTTAACGGGACAGGGGCGGGAGACCCAGTACTTC.

This chain connects TRBV29-1 to TRBJ2-2; 8 bases line up with TRBD2. This CDR3 contains 15 residues. Germline-derived CDR1 and CDR2 are SQVTM and ANQGSEA. V lost 6 bases, J lost 7 bases, and 13 bases stayed unmatched. The CDR3 spells CSVRRGVDRGGELFF. The CDR3 DNA reads as TGCAGCGTCCGGCGGGGGGTGGATCGAGGCGGGGAGCTGTTTTTT.

This clone has a count of ten or more. The V call is TRBV6-4, the J call TRBJ2-1; TRBD2 matches at 9 bases. The CDR3 covers 15 residues. Germline values: CDR1 MRHNA, CDR2 SNTAGT. Trimming removed 6 bases from V and 5 bases from J; junction bases left unmatched: 8. The CDR3 region has the DNA TGTGCCAGCAGCAGTAGCGGGGGTGACAACAATGAGCAGTTCTTC. It yields the protein CASSSSGGDNNEQFF.

This chain joins TRBV6-1 and TRBJ1-2; the D gene is possibly TRBD1 (5 bases). The CDR3 runs 14 residues. V was clipped by 1 base and J by 8 bases, with 14 bases between them. CDR1 MNHNS and CDR2 SASEGT come from the germline V gene. CDR3 sequence reads: CASSEVVGVRGYTF. For the CDR3, the DNA is TGTGCCAGCAGTGAAGTGGTAGGGGTTCGGGGCTACACCTTC.

The rearrangement joins TRBV5-5 to TRBJ2-1; 8 bases are shared with TRBD2. The CDR3 covers 15 residues. The V segment lost 4 bases and the J segment 1 base; nucleotides outside the gene matches: 4. Germline-derived CDR1 and CDR2 are SGHKS and YYEKEE (reference sequence). The CDR3 DNA reads TGTGCCAGCAGCGAGCGGGGGAATTCCTACAATGAGCAGTTCTTC. Encoded protein: CASSERGNSYNEQFF.

The chain couples TRBV9 to TRBJ1-2; D is uncertain. Trimming took off 0 bases at V and 5 bases at J, with 11 bases between the two ends. The CDR3 consists of 14 residues. Germline CDR1 SGDLS, CDR2 YYNGEE. The CDR3 nucleotides are TGTGCCAGCAGCGTAGATCAGGCAAGTTATGGCTACACCTTC. This encodes CASSVDQASYGYTF.

The chain uses TRBV27 and TRBJ2-1; D gene ambiguous. With 0 bases removed from V and 3 bases from J, the gap between germline ends came to 12 bases. Germline V lookup: CDR1 MNHEY, CDR2 SMNVEV (reference sequence). The CDR3 covers 16 residues. CDR3 sequence (DNA): TGTGCCAGCAGTTTATCATTCCCCGAGAGCTACAATGAGCAGTTCTTC. Amino acid sequence: CASSLSFPESYNEQFF.

DNA for the CDR3: TGTGCCAGCAGTTCCCCCGGGACAGGGGGCTACGAGCAGTACTTC. It is translated as CASSSPGTGGYEQYF. This rearrangement joins TRBV28 to TRBJ2-7; 11 nucleotides agree with TRBD1. The CDR3 totals 15 residues. Losses at the gene ends were 4 bases for V and 3 bases for J; bases not matched to a gene: 5. Looked up from germline, CDR1 is MDHEN and CDR2 is SYDVKM.

V is TRBV19 and J is TRBJ1-5, with D tentatively TRBD1 (6 bases). The CDR3 has 16 residues. V lost 5 bases and J 1 base, leaving 15 bases between the germline ends. CDR1 is LNHDA and CDR2 is SQIVND in the germline V gene (reference sequence). As DNA, the CDR3 is TGTGCCAGTAGTCTTACACAGGGTAGGAGCAATCAGCCCCAGCATTTT. Residues: CASSLTQGRSNQPQHF.